The 24 T cell receptor beta chains below were found in one sample sequenced in a study of blood T cell repertoires in COVID-19. Assay: immunoSEQ multiplex PCR; the TCRdb copy retains only in-frame clones and omits some. Of 180,000 or so clones listed, around 85% are singletons. The material sequenced was peripheral blood. Every receptor here comes from a man aged 60-69 years with acute or convalescent COVID-19.

Here the CDR3 reads CASTPGGTGELFF. CDR3 nucleotide sequence: TGTGCCAGCACCCCCGGCGGCACCGGGGAGCTGTTTTTT. The rearrangement joins TRBV7-3 to TRBJ2-2, with D unclear. The CDR3 runs 13 residues. CDR1 and CDR2 (germline): SGHTA, FQGTGA. The ends were cut back, 7 bases at V and 4 bases at J, with 10 bases in the middle.

The CDR3 coding sequence is TGCAGCGTCGTCCCGGGGGGGGCCCCAGATACGCAGTATTTT. This translates into CSVVPGGAPDTQYF. The genes are TRBV29-1 and TRBJ2-3; the match to TRBD2 covers 8 bases. The CDR3 has 14 amino acids. Germline CDR1 and CDR2: SQVTM and ANQGSEA. The V gene end was trimmed by 6 bases and the J gene end by 4 bases; junction bases not matched to a gene: 9.

As regards this clone: Other DNA sequences from this sample encode an identical CDR3 as well. V usage is TRBV7-9 and J usage is TRBJ1-1; weak D call: TRBD1 (5 bases). The CDR3 has 14 amino acids. Trimming pared 1 base from V and 3 bases from J, leaving 9 bases between. From germline, CDR1 is SEHNR and CDR2 FQNEAQ (reference sequence). CDR3 in DNA: TGTGCCAGCAGCTTAGGCCAGGGCCACACTGAAGCTTTCTTT. This codes for CASSLGQGHTEAFF.

This chain links TRBV3-1 (or the pseudogene TRBV3-2) with TRBJ2-1, with 11 bases identical to TRBD1. This CDR3 spans 18 amino acids. J lost 0 bases, V lost 7 bases, and 11 bases had no gene match. The germline gives CDR1 LGHDT, CDR2 YNNKEL (reference sequence). CDR3 DNA sequence: TGTGCCAGCATCGGGACAGGGGGTGCCCAAAGCTCCTACAATGAGCAGTTCTTC. This translates into CASIGTGGAQSSYNEQFF.

This clone was picked up one time. CDR3 DNA: TGTGCCAGCAAGTTTTTCGGGAGTGGAGGGATCTATGGCTACACCTTC. Protein sequence: CASKFFGSGGIYGYTF. This chain uses TRBV28 with TRBJ1-2; D ambiguous. The CDR3 has 16 amino acids. The ends were cut back, 7 bases at V and 4 bases at J, with 22 bases in the middle. The V gene's germline CDR1 is MDHEN and CDR2 SYDVKM.

This sequence joins TRBV7-8 and TRBJ2-1, with a weak D call TRBD2 (6 bases). The germline CDR1 and CDR2 sequences are SGHVS and FQNEAQ. V lost 0 bases to trimming and J lost 3 bases, with 12 bases between them. The CDR3 totals 16 residues. The CDR3 spells CASSLAWDLSYNEQFF. The CDR3, as DNA: TGTGCCAGCAGCTTAGCGTGGGACTTAAGCTACAATGAGCAGTTCTTC.

This rearrangement joins TRBV9 to TRBJ2-2, with 7 bases matching TRBD1. The junction had 5 bases not matched to a gene; V was cut back by 0 bases and J by 3 bases. The CDR3 covers 16 residues. Germline CDR1 is SGDLS and CDR2 is YYNGEE. CDR3 sequence (DNA): TGTGCCAGCAGCGTAGCCGGGGACAGCTACACCGGGGAGCTGTTTTTT. Translated, it gives CASSVAGDSYTGELFF.

This chain connects TRBV30 to TRBJ1-3; weak D call: TRBD1 (5 bases). Germline CDR1 GTSNPN, CDR2 SVGIG (reference sequence). CDR3 length: 15 residues. V was cut by 5 bases and J by 4 bases, with 18 bases left in between. The CDR3: CAWRPHRFSGNTIYF. The CDR3 DNA reads TGTGCCTGGCGACCCCACAGGTTCTCGGGAAACACCATATATTTT.

CDR3 in DNA: TGTGCCAGCAGTTTAGACAGGGCAGGTAGGTCCCAGCATTTT. It specifies CASSLDRAGRSQHF. The genes are TRBV27 and TRBJ1-5; 7 positions agree with TRBD1. This CDR3 has 14 residues. The germline gives CDR1 MNHEY, CDR2 SMNVEV (reference sequence). The junction had 9 bases not matched to a gene; V was cut back by 2 bases and J by 11 bases.

This clone appeared a few times. The rearrangement joins TRBV7-9 to TRBJ2-1; D might be TRBD1 (6 bases). The CDR3 length is 16 residues. Germline V gene sequence: CDR1 SEHNR, CDR2 FQNEAQ (reference sequence). The germline V and J ends were trimmed by 6 bases and 0 bases, with 15 bases remaining between them. In nucleotides, the CDR3 is TGTGCCAGCAGTCCCGAACAGGGTAGCTCCTACAATGAGCAGTTCTTC. Translated, it gives CASSPEQGSSYNEQFF.

This chain links TRBV6-6 with TRBJ1-1; 7 bases are shared with TRBD1. The CDR3 is made up of 15 amino acids. Germline V gene lookup returns CDR1 MNHNY and CDR2 SVGAGI (reference sequence). With 0 bases clipped from V and 5 bases from J, the junction kept 6 bases outside the gene matches. CDR3 sequence: CASSYSGLQGTEAFF. The CDR3 DNA follows: TGTGCCAGCAGTTACTCGGGCCTACAGGGGACTGAAGCTTTCTTT.

The chain uses TRBV27 and TRBJ1-1, with D maybe TRBD1 (6 bases). With 2 bases removed from V and 11 bases from J, the gap between germline ends came to 18 bases. The CDR3 has 14 residues. Germline values: CDR1 MNHEY, CDR2 SMNVEV (reference sequence). The CDR3 loop is CASSLTRWAGDAFF. The CDR3 nucleotides are TGTGCCAGCAGTTTAACTCGGTGGGCAGGGGACGCTTTCTTT.

The chain couples TRBV25-1 to TRBJ1-2; TRBD1 is a possible D gene (5 bases). CDR1 MGHDK and CDR2 SYGVNS come from the germline V gene. V was clipped by 2 bases and J by 5 bases, with 6 bases between them. The CDR3 extends over 12 amino acids. CDR3 in amino acids: CASSEQGYGYTF. Here the CDR3 DNA reads TGTGCCAGCAGTGAACAGGGTTATGGCTACACCTTC.

The chain links TRBV4-1 to TRBJ1-2, with D possibly being TRBD1 (6 bases). Germline CDR1 reads MGHRA; CDR2 reads YSYEKL. V dropped 4 bases and J dropped 0 bases, with 12 bases sitting between them. This CDR3 contains 15 residues. CDR3 loop: CASSLGQSTNYGYTF. In DNA, the CDR3 is TGCGCCAGCAGCCTCGGACAGTCAACTAACTATGGCTACACCTTC.

The rearrangement links TRBV2 to TRBJ2-1; 11 nucleotides agree with TRBD2. The CDR3 runs to 15 residues. From germline, CDR1 is SNHLY and CDR2 FYNNEI. V gave up 5 bases and J gave up 7 bases; unmatched junction bases: 7. The DNA for the CDR3 is TGTGCCAGCAGTTCAGAGGGGACTAGCGGTAATGAGCAGTTCTTC. It yields the protein CASSSEGTSGNEQFF.

The rearrangement links TRBV5-1 to TRBJ2-1; 8 nucleotides align to TRBD2. The CDR3 runs to 15 residues. In germline, CDR1 is SGHRS, CDR2 YFSETQ. V shed 1 base, J shed 4 bases, and the junction held 4 bases outside the gene matches. The CDR3 reads CASSLSGSRYNEQFF. The CDR3 DNA reads TGCGCCAGCAGCTTGAGCGGGAGTAGGTACAATGAGCAGTTCTTC.

This chain links TRBV29-1 with TRBJ2-3, with a weak D call TRBD1 (5 bases). Germline V gene data show CDR1 as SQVTM and CDR2 as ANQGSEA. CDR3 size: 12 residues. Trimming removed 6 bases at V and 4 bases at J, with 11 bases between. CDR3 residues: CSVDDSSDTQYF. DNA for the CDR3: TGCAGCGTCGACGACAGTTCAGATACGCAGTATTTT.

This clone is a singleton in its sample. The chain recombines TRBV30 with TRBJ2-1; 12 nucleotides match TRBD2. The germline V gene has CDR1 GTSNPN and CDR2 SVGIG (reference sequence). CDR3 size: 16 residues. V gave up 5 bases and J gave up 2 bases; unmatched junction bases: 7. This CDR3 reads CAWGNRLAGAYNEQFF. For the CDR3, the DNA is TGTGCCTGGGGAAACCGACTAGCGGGAGCCTACAATGAGCAGTTCTTC.

In its sample, this clone was seen a few times. The chain has TRBV12-3 or TRBV12-4 and TRBJ1-5; D is perhaps TRBD1 (6 bases). This CDR3 is built from 12 residues. V lost 6 bases, J lost 7 bases, and 10 bases lay in between. CDR3 sequence reads: CASSHRVQPQHF. The DNA for the CDR3 is TGTGCCAGCAGCCACAGGGTCCAGCCCCAGCATTTT.

The chain couples TRBV29-1 to TRBJ1-2; tentative D call: TRBD1 (5 bases). V was clipped by 5 bases and J by 0 bases, with 13 bases between them. There are 14 residues in the CDR3. Germline values: CDR1 SQVTM, CDR2 ANQGSEA. In DNA, the CDR3 is TGCAGCGTTCGATTGCAGGGAACTAACTATGGCTACACCTTC. Residues: CSVRLQGTNYGYTF.

This sequence joins TRBV25-1 and TRBJ2-6, with D hard to call. CDR1 is MGHDK, CDR2 SYGVNS, per germline. The V gene lost 8 bases and the J gene lost 0 bases, with 8 bases spanning the gap. CDR3 length: 14 amino acids. Here the CDR3 reads CASLPSSGANVLTF. In nucleotides, the CDR3 is TGTGCCAGCCTCCCCAGCTCTGGGGCCAACGTCCTGACTTTC. The variable domain in full, completed from reference TRBV25-1 and TRBJ2-6, reads EADIYQTPRYLVIGTGKKITLECSQTMGHDKMYWYQQDPGMELHLIHYSYGVNSTEKGDLSSESTVSRIRTEHFPLTLESARPSHTSQYLCASLPSSGANVLTFGAGSRLTVL.

This chain joins TRBV28 and TRBJ2-3; 13 bases fit TRBD2. CDR1 and CDR2 from the germline V gene are MDHEN and SYDVKM. This CDR3 is built from 16 residues. The V segment lost 5 bases and the J segment 10 bases; nucleotides outside the gene matches: 12. The CDR3 protein is CASSPNPGLAGFAQYF. CDR3 nucleotide sequence: TGTGCCAGCAGTCCCAATCCGGGACTAGCGGGGTTCGCGCAGTATTTT.

This clone was seen a handful of times. The chain couples TRBV5-1 to TRBJ2-3, with 7 bases that match TRBD1. The CDR3 has 11 amino acids. Germline CDR1 is SGHRS and CDR2 is YFSETQ. Trimming removed 4 bases from V and 12 bases from J; junction bases left unmatched: 5. The CDR3 nucleotides read TGCGCCAGCAGCACCGGGACAGTTCAGTATTTT. Protein: CASSTGTVQYF.

The V call is TRBV27, the J call TRBJ2-2; D gene unclear. The CDR3 contains 16 residues. CDR1 is MNHEY and CDR2 is SMNVEV in the germline V gene (reference sequence). V lost 10 bases, J lost 2 bases, and 20 bases lay in between. For the CDR3, the DNA is TGTGCCACCCCGAGCGCCCAAACTTACAACACCGGGGAGCTGTTTTTT. Translating gives CATPSAQTYNTGELFF.